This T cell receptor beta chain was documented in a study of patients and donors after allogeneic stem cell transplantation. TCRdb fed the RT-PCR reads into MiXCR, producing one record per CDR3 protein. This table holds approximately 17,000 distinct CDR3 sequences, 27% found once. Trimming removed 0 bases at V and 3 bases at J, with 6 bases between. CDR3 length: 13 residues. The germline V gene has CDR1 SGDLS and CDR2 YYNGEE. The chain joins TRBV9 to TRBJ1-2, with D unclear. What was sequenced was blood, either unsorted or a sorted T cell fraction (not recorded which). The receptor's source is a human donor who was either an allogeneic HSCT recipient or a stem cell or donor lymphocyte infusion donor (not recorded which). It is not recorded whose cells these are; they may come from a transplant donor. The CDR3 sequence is CASSVGGYYGYTF. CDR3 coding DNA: TGTGCCAGCAGCGTAGGAGGGTACTATGGCTACACCTTC.